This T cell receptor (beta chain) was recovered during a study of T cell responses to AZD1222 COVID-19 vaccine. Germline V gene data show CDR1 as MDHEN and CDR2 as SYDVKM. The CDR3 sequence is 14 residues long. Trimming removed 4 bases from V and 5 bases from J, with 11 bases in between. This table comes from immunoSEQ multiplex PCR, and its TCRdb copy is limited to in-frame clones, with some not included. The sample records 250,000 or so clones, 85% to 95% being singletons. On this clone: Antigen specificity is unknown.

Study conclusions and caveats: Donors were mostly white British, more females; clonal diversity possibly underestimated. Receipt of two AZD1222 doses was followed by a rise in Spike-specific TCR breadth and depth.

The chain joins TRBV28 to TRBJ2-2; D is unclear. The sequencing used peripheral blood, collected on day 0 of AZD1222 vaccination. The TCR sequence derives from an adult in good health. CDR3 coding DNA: TGTGCCAGCAGTTCCCTCAGAGCAACCGGGGAGCTGTTTTTT. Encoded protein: CASSSLRATGELFF.